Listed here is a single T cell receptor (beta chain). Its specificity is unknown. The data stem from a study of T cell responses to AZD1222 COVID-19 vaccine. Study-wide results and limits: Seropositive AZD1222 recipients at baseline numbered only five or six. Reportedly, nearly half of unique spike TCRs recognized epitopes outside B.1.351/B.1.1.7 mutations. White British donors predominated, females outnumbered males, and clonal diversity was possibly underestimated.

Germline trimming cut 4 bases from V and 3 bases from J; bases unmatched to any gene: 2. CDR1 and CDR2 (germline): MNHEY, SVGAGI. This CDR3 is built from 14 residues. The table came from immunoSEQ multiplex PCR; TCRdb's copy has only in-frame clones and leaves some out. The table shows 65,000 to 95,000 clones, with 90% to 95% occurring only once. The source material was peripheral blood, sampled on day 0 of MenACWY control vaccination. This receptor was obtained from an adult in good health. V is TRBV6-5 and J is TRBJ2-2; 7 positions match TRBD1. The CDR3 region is CASSWGQYTGELFF. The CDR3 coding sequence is TGTGCCAGCAGTTGGGGACAGTACACCGGGGAGCTGTTTTTT.